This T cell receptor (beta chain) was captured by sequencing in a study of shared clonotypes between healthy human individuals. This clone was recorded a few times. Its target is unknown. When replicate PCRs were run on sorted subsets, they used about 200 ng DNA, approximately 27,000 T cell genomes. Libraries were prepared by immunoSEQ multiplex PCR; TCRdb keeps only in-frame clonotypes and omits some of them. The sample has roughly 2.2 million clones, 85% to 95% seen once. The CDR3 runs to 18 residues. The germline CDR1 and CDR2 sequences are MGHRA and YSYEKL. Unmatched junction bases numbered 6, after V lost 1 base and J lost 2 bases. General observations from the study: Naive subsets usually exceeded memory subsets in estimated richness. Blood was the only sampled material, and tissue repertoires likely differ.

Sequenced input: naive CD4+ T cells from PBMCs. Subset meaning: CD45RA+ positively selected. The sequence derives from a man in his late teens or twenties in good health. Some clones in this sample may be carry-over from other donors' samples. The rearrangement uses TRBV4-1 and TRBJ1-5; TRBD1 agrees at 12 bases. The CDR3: CASSQGGTGGLGNQPQHF. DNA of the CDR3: TGCGCCAGCAGCCAAGGCGGGACAGGGGGCCTAGGCAATCAGCCCCAGCATTTT.